These 21 T cell receptor beta chains came from one sample sequenced in a study of cytomegalovirus exposure and HLA in healthy donors. Method: immunoSEQ multiplex PCR; TCRdb's copy keeps in-frame clones and lacks some. The table includes approximately 150,000 clones, roughly nine tenths detected once. Sequencing was performed on PBMCs. The receptors stem from a woman in her late teens or twenties in good health and CMV-seropositive.

V is TRBV6-1 and J is TRBJ1-5; TRBD1 aligns across 10 bases. The CDR3 extends over 15 amino acids. The germline V gene has CDR1 MNHNS and CDR2 SASEGT. Unmatched junction bases numbered 5, after V lost 8 bases and J lost 1 base. DNA of the CDR3: TGTGCCAGCGTTCCGGGACAGGGGAGCAATCAGCCCCAGCATTTT. Translation gives CASVPGQGSNQPQHF.

The V gene is TRBV5-1, the J gene TRBJ1-6; TRBD1 agrees at 8 bases. CDR1 and CDR2 from the germline V gene are SGHRS and YFSETQ. V lost 0 bases to trimming and J lost 5 bases; unmatched junction nucleotides: 7. The CDR3 covers 17 residues. The DNA for the CDR3 is TGCGCCAGCAGCTTGGTTGGCGCAGGGGGCGATAATTCACCCCTCCACTTT. This sequence encodes CASSLVGAGGDNSPLHF.

The V call is TRBV7-3, the J call TRBJ2-2, with TRBD2 matching 7 bases. With V trimmed by 8 bases and J by 6 bases, 12 bases remained unmatched. The CDR3 contains 15 residues. Germline loops: CDR1 SGHTA, CDR2 FQGTGA. The CDR3: CASSPRGGRPGELFF. CDR3 DNA sequence: TGTGCCAGCTCCCCCCGGGGAGGGAGACCCGGGGAGCTGTTTTTT.

This clone showed up just once. The chain employs TRBV30 and TRBJ2-3; 9 bases align to TRBD1. This CDR3 spans 15 amino acids. Germline CDR1 reads GTSNPN; CDR2 reads SVGIG (reference sequence). With V trimmed by 4 bases and J by 0 bases, 5 bases remained unmatched. This chain's CDR3 is CAWTGTGTSTDTQYF. The CDR3 DNA follows: TGTGCCTGGACCGGGACAGGGACTAGCACAGATACGCAGTATTTT.

The V gene is TRBV19, the J gene TRBJ2-7; D is uncertain. CDR1 is LNHDA and CDR2 is SQIVND in the germline V gene (reference sequence). Trimming cost V 1 base and J 3 bases, with 7 bases left between them. This CDR3 region has 13 residues. CDR3 loop: CASSIARSYEQYF. In DNA, the CDR3 is TGTGCCAGTAGTATAGCCCGCAGCTACGAGCAGTACTTC.

The genes are TRBV5-1 and TRBJ2-5; 9 positions agree with TRBD2. The V gene end was trimmed by 4 bases and the J gene end by 3 bases; junction bases not matched to a gene: 4. From germline, CDR1 is SGHRS and CDR2 YFSETQ. This CDR3 contains 14 residues. This CDR3 reads CASSRGLAKETQYF. The CDR3 coding sequence is TGCGCCAGCAGCAGAGGACTAGCGAAAGAGACCCAGTACTTC.

This chain connects TRBV28 to TRBJ1-2; a weak D match, TRBD1 (6 bases). Germline CDR1 and CDR2: MDHEN and SYDVKM. Trimming stripped 5 bases from V and 4 bases from J, with 17 bases between. This CDR3 comprises 15 residues. The CDR3 is CASSPQQGWGYGYTF. CDR3 nucleotide sequence: TGTGCCAGCAGTCCACAACAGGGATGGGGCTATGGCTACACCTTC.

This chain uses TRBV6-5 with TRBJ2-7; TRBD1 is a possible D gene (7 bases). The CDR3 contains 14 residues. V shed 6 bases and J shed 5 bases, with 17 bases lying between them. Per the germline V gene, CDR1 is MNHEY and CDR2 is SVGAGI. CDR3 coding DNA: TGTGCCAGCAGCTTAACAGGGGAGGCAAACGAGCAGTACTTC. Translated: CASSLTGEANEQYF.

The chain recombines TRBV29-1 with TRBJ2-1; possibly TRBD2 for D (7 bases). The CDR3 consists of 12 residues. CDR1 is SQVTM, CDR2 ANQGSEA, per germline. Between the trimmed V and J ends, which lost 6 bases and 7 bases, there was a span of 13 bases. The DNA of the CDR3 is TGCAGCGTAGTGAGGGGGGGTAATGAGCAGTTCTTC. Translated: CSVVRGGNEQFF.

A note on this clone: The junction shows a germline mismatch at one end, possibly a read error. The J gene is TRBJ1-1, the V gene TRBV7-6, with no clear D. This CDR3 region has 15 residues. Germline CDR1 and CDR2: SGHVS and FNYEAQ. CDR3: CASGEGGLGDTEAFF. In DNA, the CDR3 is TGCGCGAGCGGGGAAGGAGGTTTGGGAGACACTGAAGCTTTCTTT. The complete variable domain, with remaining parts taken from reference TRBV7-6 and TRBJ1-1, reads GAGVSQSPRYKVTKRGQDVALRCDPISGHVSLYWYRQALGQGPEFLTYFNYEAQQDKSGLPNDRFSAERPEGSISTLTIQRTEQRDSAMYRCASGEGGLGDTEAFFGQGTRLTVV.

The rearrangement links TRBV4-1 to TRBJ1-1; D possibly corresponds to TRBD1 (5 bases). The CDR3 has 15 residues. CDR1 MGHRA and CDR2 YSYEKL come from the germline V gene. V lost 4 bases and J 0 bases, leaving 12 bases between the germline ends. The chain's CDR3 is CASSLDINLNTEAFF. The CDR3 DNA reads TGCGCCAGCAGCCTGGACATCAACCTGAACACTGAAGCTTTCTTT.

The chain couples TRBV5-5 to TRBJ2-5; 7 bases line up with TRBD1. The CDR3 sequence is 15 residues long. The V segment lost 4 bases and the J segment 3 bases; nucleotides outside the gene matches: 9. Per germline, CDR1 SGHKS and CDR2 YYEKEE (reference sequence). CDR3 DNA: TGTGCCAGCAGCCAAAACTCGGGACAGAAAGAGACCCAGTACTTC. Amino acids: CASSQNSGQKETQYF.

The V and J genes are TRBV7-9 and TRBJ1-5; the D is unclear. CDR1 is SEHNR, CDR2 FQNEAQ, per germline (reference sequence). Trimming pared 5 bases from V and 4 bases from J, leaving 12 bases between. This CDR3 comprises 14 residues. The CDR3 region has the DNA TGTGCCAGCAGCCCCATATCGGGGAATCAGCCCCAGCATTTT. It yields the protein CASSPISGNQPQHF. The variable domain in full, with the rest retrieved from reference TRBV7-9 and TRBJ1-5, is DTGVSQNPRHKITKRGQNVTFRCDPISEHNRLYWYRQTLGQGPEFLTYFQNEAQLEKSRLLSDRFSAERPKGSFSTLEIQRTEQGDSAMYLCASSPISGNQPQHFGDGTRLSIL.

This clone was recorded only once. The chain links TRBV7-8 to TRBJ2-7, with TRBD2 as a possible D gene (8 bases). V lost 5 bases to trimming and J lost 7 bases, with 21 bases between them. This CDR3 region has 15 residues. CDR1 and CDR2 from the germline V gene are SGHVS and FQNEAQ. CDR3 protein: CASSPVQGTGGEQYF. The CDR3 bases are TGTGCCAGCAGCCCGGTACAGGGGACGGGAGGGGAGCAGTACTTC.

This clone was counted only a few times. The chain has TRBV6-5 and TRBJ1-5; tentative D call: TRBD1 (6 bases). Trimming removed 5 bases at V and 0 bases at J, with 8 bases between. Germline loops: CDR1 MNHEY, CDR2 SVGAGI. The CDR3 runs 14 residues. This chain's CDR3 is CASSGTLSNQPQHF. Here the CDR3 DNA reads TGTGCCAGCAGTGGGACACTTAGCAATCAGCCCCAGCATTTT.

V is TRBV21-1 and J is TRBJ2-7; the table names TRBD2, a call not compared with the DNA. TRBV21-1 is recorded as a pseudogene. This CDR3 has 16 residues. CDR3 coding DNA: TGTGCCAGCAGCAACAGCCCTAGCGGGAGGGCCGGCGAGCAGTACTTC. As protein: CASSNSPSGRAGEQYF.

The V and J genes are TRBV6-5 and TRBJ2-1, with unresolved D. Germline V gene sequence: CDR1 MNHEY, CDR2 SVGAGI. This CDR3 has 12 amino acids. Trimming took 6 bases from V and 7 from J, leaving 10 bases between them. The CDR3 DNA reads TGTGCCAGCAGCCCCGGGTGGAATGAGCAGTTCTTC. Translated, it gives CASSPGWNEQFF.

J is TRBJ1-1 and V is TRBV5-1, with D maybe TRBD1 (5 bases). Germline-derived CDR1 and CDR2 are SGHRS and YFSETQ. The V end was cut by 0 bases, the J end by 5 bases, with 14 bases between. This CDR3 has 15 residues. The CDR3 coding sequence is TGCGCCAGCAGCTTGGAGCAGGGCGCGAGAACTGAAGCTTTCTTT. Amino acid sequence: CASSLEQGARTEAFF.

This clone was found a few times. The rearrangement uses TRBV7-9 and TRBJ1-5; perhaps TRBD1 as D (5 bases). V gave up 6 bases and J gave up 1 base, with 7 bases separating them. Looked up from germline, CDR1 is SEHNR and CDR2 is FQNEAQ (reference sequence). This CDR3 is 13 amino acids long. Written as DNA, the CDR3 is TGTGCCAGCAGTTCAGGGAGCAATCAGCCCCAGCATTTT. It codes for CASSSGSNQPQHF.

The rearrangement links TRBV6-4 to TRBJ2-7; 10 bases map to TRBD2. Trimming cost V 9 bases and J 3 bases; bases outside gene matches: 2. The CDR3 runs 12 residues. CDR1 MRHNA and CDR2 SNTAGT come from the germline V gene. The CDR3, as DNA: TGTGCCAGAGCTAGCGGGAGCTACGAGCAGTACTTC. As protein: CARASGSYEQYF.

The sample holds a few counts of this clone. V and J are TRBV5-3 and TRBJ2-3; maybe TRBD2 (6 bases). TRBV5-3 is sorted into the ORF group, with uncertain function. The CDR3 extends over 16 amino acids. The V end was cut by 0 bases, the J end by 6 bases, with 17 bases between. The CDR3 sequence: CARSLESAGPPDTQYF. Here the CDR3 DNA reads TGTGCCAGAAGCTTGGAGTCGGCGGGGCCCCCCGATACGCAGTATTTT.